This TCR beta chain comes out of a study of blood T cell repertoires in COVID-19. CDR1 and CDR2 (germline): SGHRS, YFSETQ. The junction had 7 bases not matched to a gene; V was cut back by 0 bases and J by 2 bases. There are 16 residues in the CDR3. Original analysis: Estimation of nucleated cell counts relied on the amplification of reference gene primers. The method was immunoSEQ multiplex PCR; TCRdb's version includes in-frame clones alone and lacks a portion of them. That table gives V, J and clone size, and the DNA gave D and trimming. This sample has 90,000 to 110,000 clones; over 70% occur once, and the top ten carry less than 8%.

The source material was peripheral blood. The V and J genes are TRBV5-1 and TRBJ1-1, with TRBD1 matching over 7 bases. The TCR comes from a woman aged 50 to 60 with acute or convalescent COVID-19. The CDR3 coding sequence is TGCGCCAGCAGCTTGGGCCGGAACAGGGGAAACACTGAAGCTTTCTTT. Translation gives CASSLGRNRGNTEAFF.